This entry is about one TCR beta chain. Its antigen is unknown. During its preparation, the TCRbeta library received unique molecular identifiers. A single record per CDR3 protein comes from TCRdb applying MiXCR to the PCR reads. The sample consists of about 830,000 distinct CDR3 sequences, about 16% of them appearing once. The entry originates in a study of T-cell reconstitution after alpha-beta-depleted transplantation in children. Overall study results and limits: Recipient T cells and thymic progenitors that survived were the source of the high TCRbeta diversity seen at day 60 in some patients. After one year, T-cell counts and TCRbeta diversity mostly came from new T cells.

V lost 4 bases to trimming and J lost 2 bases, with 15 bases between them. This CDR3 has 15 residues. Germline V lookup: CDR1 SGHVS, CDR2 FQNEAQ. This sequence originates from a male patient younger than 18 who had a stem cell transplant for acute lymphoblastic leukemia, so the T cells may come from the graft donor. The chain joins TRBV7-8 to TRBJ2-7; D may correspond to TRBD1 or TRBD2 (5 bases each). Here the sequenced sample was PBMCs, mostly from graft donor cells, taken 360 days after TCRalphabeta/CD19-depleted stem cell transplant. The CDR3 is CASSSGRLRAYEQYF. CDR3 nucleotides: TGTGCCAGCAGCTCGGGACGCCTTCGCGCCTACGAGCAGTACTTC.